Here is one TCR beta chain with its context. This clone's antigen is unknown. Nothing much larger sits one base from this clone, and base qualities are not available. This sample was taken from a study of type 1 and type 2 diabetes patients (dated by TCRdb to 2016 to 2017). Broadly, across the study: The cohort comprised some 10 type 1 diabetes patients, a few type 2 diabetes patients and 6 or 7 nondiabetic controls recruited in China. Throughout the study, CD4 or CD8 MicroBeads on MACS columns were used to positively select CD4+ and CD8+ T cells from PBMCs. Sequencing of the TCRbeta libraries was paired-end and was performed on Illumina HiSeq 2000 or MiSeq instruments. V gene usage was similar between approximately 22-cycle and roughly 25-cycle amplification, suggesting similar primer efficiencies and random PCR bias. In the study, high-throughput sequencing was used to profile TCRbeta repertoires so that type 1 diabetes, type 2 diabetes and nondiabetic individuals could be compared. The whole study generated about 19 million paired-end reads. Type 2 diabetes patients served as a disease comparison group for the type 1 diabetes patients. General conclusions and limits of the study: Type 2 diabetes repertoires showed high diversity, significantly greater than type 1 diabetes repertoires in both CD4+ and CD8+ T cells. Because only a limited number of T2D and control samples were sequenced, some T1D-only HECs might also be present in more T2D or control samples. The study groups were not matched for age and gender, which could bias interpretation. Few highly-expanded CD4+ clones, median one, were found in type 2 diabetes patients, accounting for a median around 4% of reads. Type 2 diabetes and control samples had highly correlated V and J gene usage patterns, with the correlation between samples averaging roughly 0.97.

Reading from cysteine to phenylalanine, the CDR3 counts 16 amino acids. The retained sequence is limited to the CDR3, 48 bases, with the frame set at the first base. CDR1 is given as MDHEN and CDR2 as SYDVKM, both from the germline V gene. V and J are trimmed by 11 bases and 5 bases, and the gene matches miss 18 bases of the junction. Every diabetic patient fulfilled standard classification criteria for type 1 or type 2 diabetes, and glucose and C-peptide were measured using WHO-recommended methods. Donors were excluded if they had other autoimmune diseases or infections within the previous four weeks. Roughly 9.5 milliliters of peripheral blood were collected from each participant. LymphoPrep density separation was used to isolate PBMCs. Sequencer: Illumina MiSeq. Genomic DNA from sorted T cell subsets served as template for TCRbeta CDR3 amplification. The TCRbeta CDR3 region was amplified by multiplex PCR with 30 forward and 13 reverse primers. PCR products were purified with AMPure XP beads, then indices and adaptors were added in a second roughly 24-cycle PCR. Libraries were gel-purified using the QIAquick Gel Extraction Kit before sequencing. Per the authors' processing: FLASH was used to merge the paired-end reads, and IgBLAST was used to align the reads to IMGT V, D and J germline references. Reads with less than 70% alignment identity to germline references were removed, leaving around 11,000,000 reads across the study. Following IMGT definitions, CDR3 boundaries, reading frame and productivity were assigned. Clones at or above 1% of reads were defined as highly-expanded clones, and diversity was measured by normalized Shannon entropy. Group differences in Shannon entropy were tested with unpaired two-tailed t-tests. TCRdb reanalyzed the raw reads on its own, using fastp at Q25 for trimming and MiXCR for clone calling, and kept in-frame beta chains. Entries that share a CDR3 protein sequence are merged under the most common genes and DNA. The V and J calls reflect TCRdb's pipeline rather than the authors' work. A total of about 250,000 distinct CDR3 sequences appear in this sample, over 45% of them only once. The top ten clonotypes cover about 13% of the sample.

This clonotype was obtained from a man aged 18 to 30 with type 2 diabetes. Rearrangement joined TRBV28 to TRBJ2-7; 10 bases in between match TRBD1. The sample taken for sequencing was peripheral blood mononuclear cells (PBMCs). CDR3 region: CAGSGTGASRRDEQYF. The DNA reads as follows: TGTGCCGGATCCGGGACAGGGGCGTCTAGGCGCGACGAGCAGTACTTC.